This T cell receptor (beta chain) was recorded in a study of blood T cell repertoires in COVID-19. The V and J ends lost 7 bases and 1 base, in that order; junction bases with no gene match: 3. The CDR3 runs 14 residues. Germline V gene sequence: CDR1 KGHDR, CDR2 SFDVKD. The sample holds a few counts of this clone. Original processing notes: Reference gene primers were amplified, and this amplification served to estimate nucleated cell counts. The data were produced by immunoSEQ multiplex PCR, yet TCRdb's version contains in-frame clones alone and is incomplete. V and J calls and clone size are those listed in that table; D and trimming were worked out from the DNA. Of 200,000 to 250,000 clones listed, roughly nine tenths are singletons.

The chain uses TRBV24-1 and TRBJ1-1; 9 nucleotides match TRBD1. The sample comprised peripheral blood. The TCR comes from a woman in her fifties or sixties with COVID-19, enrolled during active disease. This chain's CDR3 is CATRPGQGNTEAFF. CDR3 coding DNA: TGTGCCACCAGACCGGGACAGGGGAACACTGAAGCTTTCTTT.